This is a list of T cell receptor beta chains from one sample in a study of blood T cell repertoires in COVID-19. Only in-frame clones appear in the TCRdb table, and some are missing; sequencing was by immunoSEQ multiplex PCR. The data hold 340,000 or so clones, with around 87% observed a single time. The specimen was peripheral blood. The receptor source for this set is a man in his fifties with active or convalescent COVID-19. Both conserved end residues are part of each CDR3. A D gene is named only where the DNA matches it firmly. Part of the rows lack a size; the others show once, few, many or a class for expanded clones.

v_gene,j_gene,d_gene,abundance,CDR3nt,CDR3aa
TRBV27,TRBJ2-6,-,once,TGTGCCAGCAGTTCGGGTGGCTCTGGGGCCAACGTCCTGACTTTC,CASSSGGSGANVLTF
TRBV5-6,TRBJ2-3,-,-,TGTGCCAGCATCCATAGCGGTCGCATCACAGATACGCAGTATTTT,CASIHSGRITDTQYF
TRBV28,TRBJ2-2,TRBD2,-,TGTGCCAGCAGTTTGTGGCTAGCGGGGAACACCGGGGAGCTGTTTTTT,CASSLWLAGNTGELFF
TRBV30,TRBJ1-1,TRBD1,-,TGTGCCTCGTCCCAGGGGGCCAACACTGAAGCTTTCTTT,CASSQGANTEAFF
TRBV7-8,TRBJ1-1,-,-,TGTGCCAGCAGCTTAGGGTCAGGGTACACTGAAGCTTTCTTT,CASSLGSGYTEAFF
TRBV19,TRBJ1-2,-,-,TGTGCCAGTAGTATAATCCCGGGCAGGGGAAAAGATGGCTACACCTTC,CASSIIPGRGKDGYTF
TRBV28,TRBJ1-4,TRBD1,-,TGTGCCAGTAGCAGGGGGGAGGAAAAACTGTTTTTT,CASSRGEEKLFF
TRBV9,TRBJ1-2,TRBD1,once,TGTGCCAGCAGCGGACCCCCGACAGGGGGGGATCGCTACACCTTC,CASSGPPTGGDRYTF
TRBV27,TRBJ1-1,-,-,TGTGTCCGGGGAGAACCCTCCACTGAAGCTTTCTTT,CVRGEPSTEAFF
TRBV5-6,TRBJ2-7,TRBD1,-,TGTGCCAGCAGCTTATCAGGACAGGGTACCTTCTCCGAGCAGTACTTC,CASSLSGQGTFSEQYF
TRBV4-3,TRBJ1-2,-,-,TGCGCCAGCAGCCAAGAAAGGGTCGGGCACAGGAACCTTAACTATGGCTACACCTTC,CASSQERVGHRNLNYGYTF
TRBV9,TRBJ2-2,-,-,TGTGCCAGCAGCCCGAGGACAGACACCGGGGAGCTGTTTTTT,CASSPRTDTGELFF
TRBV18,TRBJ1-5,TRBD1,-,TGTGCCAGCTCACCTAAGACAGGGGATCAGCCCCAGCATTTT,CASSPKTGDQPQHF
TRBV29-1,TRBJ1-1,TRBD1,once,TGCAGCGTTCTCCGGGACAGGGGGGACACTGAAGCTTTCTTT,CSVLRDRGDTEAFF
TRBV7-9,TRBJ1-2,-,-,TGTGCCAGCAGCTTTGGGCAGGGAAGCGGCTACACCTTC,CASSFGQGSGYTF
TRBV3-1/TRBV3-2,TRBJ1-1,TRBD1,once,TGTGCCAGCAGCAAAGACAGGGGAGGGGCTGAAGCTTTCTTT,CASSKDRGGAEAFF
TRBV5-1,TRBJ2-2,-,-,TGCGCCAGCAGCTTGGAGGGGTCGGCCGGGGAGCTGTTTTTT,CASSLEGSAGELFF
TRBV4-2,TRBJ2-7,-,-,TGTGCCAGCAGACGGCAGACAGATTCCTCCTACGAGCAGTACTTC,CASRRQTDSSYEQYF
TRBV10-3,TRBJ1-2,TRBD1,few,TGTGCCATCAGTGAGTCGACAGGAGGACAGGGGTATGGCTACACCTTC,CAISESTGGQGYGYTF
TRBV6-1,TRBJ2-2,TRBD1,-,TGTGCCAGCAGTGAAACATACCTAAGGGGGCGGCACACCGGGGAGCTGTTTTTT,CASSETYLRGRHTGELFF
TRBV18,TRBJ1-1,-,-,TGTGCCAGCTCACCTACTCTTAGAAACACTGAAGCTTTCTTT,CASSPTLRNTEAFF
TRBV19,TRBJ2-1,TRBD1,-,TGTGCCAGTAGTATAGACGGGACAGGCGACTCTTACAATGAGCAGTTCTTC,CASSIDGTGDSYNEQFF
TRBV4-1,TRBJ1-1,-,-,TGCGCCAGCAGCCCCGGACAGCCAGCAACTGAAGCTTTCTTT,CASSPGQPATEAFF
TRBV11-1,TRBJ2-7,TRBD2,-,TGTGCCAGCAGCAAGACTAGCGGGGGTTCCTACGAGCAGTACTTC,CASSKTSGGSYEQYF
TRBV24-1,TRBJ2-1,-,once,TGTGCCACCAGTGATACAGCAGGCGACAATGAGCAGTTCTTC,CATSDTAGDNEQFF
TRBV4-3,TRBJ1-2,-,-,TGCGCCAGCAGCCAGTATCGACAGGCCGACTATGGCTACACCTTC,CASSQYRQADYGYTF
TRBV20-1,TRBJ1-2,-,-,TGCAGTGCTAGTTCTGGGAGGGGCAGCTGGTCTCCTTATGGCTACACCTTC,CSASSGRGSWSPYGYTF
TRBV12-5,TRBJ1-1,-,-,TGTGCTAGTGGTTTACAGGGGAACACTGAAGCTTTCTTT,CASGLQGNTEAFF
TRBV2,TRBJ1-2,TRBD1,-,TGTGCCAGCACCTTGACAGGGGACTATGGCTACACCTTC,CASTLTGDYGYTF
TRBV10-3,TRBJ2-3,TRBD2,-,TGTGCCATCAGTGAAAGGGCGGGGGGGCAGGATACGCAGTATTTT,CAISERAGGQDTQYF
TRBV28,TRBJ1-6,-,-,TGTGCCAGCAGTCCTTTAGTGTCACCCCTCCACTTT,CASSPLVSPLHF
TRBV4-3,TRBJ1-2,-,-,TGCGCCAGCAGCCAAGCGGGTAAGGGGTATGGCTACACCTTC,CASSQAGKGYGYTF
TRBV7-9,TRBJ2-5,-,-,TGTGCCAGTTTACTGAGGGAACGAGAGACCCAGTACTTC,CASLLRERETQYF
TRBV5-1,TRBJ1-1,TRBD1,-,TGCGCCAGCAGCTCACGGACAGGGGGCAACACTGAAGCTTTCTTT,CASSSRTGGNTEAFF
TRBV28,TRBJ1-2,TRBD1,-,TGTGCCAGCAGTCCAGGGGACAGGCGAGACTATGGCTACACCTTC,CASSPGDRRDYGYTF
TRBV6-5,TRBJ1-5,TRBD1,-,TGTGCCAGCAGCTACGACAGGGCGCAGCCCCAGCATTTT,CASSYDRAQPQHF
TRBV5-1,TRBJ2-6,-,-,TGCGCCAGCAGCTCCCAGTCGACAGGGGCCAACGTCCTGACTTTC,CASSSQSTGANVLTF
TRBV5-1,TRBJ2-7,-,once,TGCGCCAGCAGCAGGTTTCAGGCAGCCGAGCAGTACTTC,CASSRFQAAEQYF
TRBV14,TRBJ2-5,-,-,TGTGCCAGCAGTTACAGGGGAGGAGAGACCCAGTACTTC,CASSYRGGETQYF
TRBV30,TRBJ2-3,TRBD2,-,TGTGCCTGGAGTGTACTAGCGGGGCCACACACAGATACGCAGTATTTT,CAWSVLAGPHTDTQYF
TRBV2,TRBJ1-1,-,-,TGTGCCAGCAGGGGTGGGACATTTGAAGCTTTCTTT,CASRGGTFEAFF
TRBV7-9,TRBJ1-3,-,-,TGTGCCCACAACAGCTACGGAAACACCATATATTTT,CAHNSYGNTIYF
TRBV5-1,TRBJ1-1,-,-,TGCGCCAGCAGCTTGCAGGCAGGGCCTAACACTGAAGCTTTCTTT,CASSLQAGPNTEAFF
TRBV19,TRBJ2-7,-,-,TGTGCCAGTGTAGGGAGCAGCTCCTACGAGCAGTACTTC,CASVGSSSYEQYF
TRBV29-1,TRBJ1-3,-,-,TGCAGCGTCGCAATTACAGGGTCCGGAAACACCATATATTTT,CSVAITGSGNTIYF
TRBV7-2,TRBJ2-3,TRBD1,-,TGTGCCAGCAGCCCATGGACAGGGGGTAGCACAGATACGCAGTATTTT,CASSPWTGGSTDTQYF
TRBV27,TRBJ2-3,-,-,TGTGCCAGCAGTTTACTAGGATCTAGCACAGATACGCAGTATTTT,CASSLLGSSTDTQYF
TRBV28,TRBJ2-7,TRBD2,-,TGTGCCAGCCAACCTCGGGGGGGCTCTCTATACGAGCAGTACTTC,CASQPRGGSLYEQYF
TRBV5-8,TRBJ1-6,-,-,TGTGCCAGCAGCTTTCGGAGCTCCTATAATTCACCCCTCCACTTT,CASSFRSSYNSPLHF
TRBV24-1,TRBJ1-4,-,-,TGTGCCACCAGTGACTATCCCGGGGGGGCTAATGAAAAACTGTTTTTT,CATSDYPGGANEKLFF
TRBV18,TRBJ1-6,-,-,TGTGCCAGCTCACCGACCGCGAGGAGTAATTCACCCCTCCACTTT,CASSPTARSNSPLHF
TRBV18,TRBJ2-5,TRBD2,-,TGTGCCAGCTCACCGCTTAGCGGGCCTCAAGAGACCCAGTACTTC,CASSPLSGPQETQYF
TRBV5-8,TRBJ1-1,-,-,TGTGCCAGCAGCTTCCTTACCCTAAACACTGAAGCTTTCTTT,CASSFLTLNTEAFF
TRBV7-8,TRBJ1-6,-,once,TGTGCCAGCAGCACAACAGGAAATTCACCCCTCCACTTT,CASSTTGNSPLHF
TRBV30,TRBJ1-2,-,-,TGTGCCCAGTCCGTGGCGGCTAACTATGGCTACACCTTC,CAQSVAANYGYTF
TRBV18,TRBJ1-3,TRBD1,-,TGTGCCAGCTCACCACCCGGAAAAGCTGTAACATTGTGGGGACAGGGTTTCTCTGGACGCACCATATATTTT,CASSPPGKAVTLWGQGFSGRTIYF
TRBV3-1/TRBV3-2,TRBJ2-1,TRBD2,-,TGTGCCAGCAGCCAAGCAACTAGCGGGGGTTACAATGAGCAGTTCTTC,CASSQATSGGYNEQFF